These 24 T cell receptor beta chains came from one sample sequenced in a study of blood T cell repertoires in COVID-19. The protocol was immunoSEQ multiplex PCR, while the TCRdb copy is restricted to in-frame clones and leaves out a portion. Among 220,000 or so clones, roughly 84% were seen once, and the ten largest hold roughly 5.3%. The sequenced sample was peripheral blood. The origin of the receptors is an older woman who had recovered from COVID-19.

This chain uses TRBV19 with TRBJ1-5, with 8 bases lining up with TRBD1. The CDR3 extends over 16 amino acids. Trimming took 6 bases from V and 0 from J; bases not matched to a gene: 7. Germline V CDR1 and CDR2: LNHDA, SQIVND (reference sequence). CDR3 in DNA: TGTGCCAGTAGAACCGGGACAGGCTATAGCAATCAGCCCCAGCATTTT. This encodes CASRTGTGYSNQPQHF.

This chain joins TRBV11-2 and TRBJ2-5; D ambiguous. Trimming removed 0 bases from V and 3 bases from J, with 5 bases in between. The CDR3 has 13 residues. From germline, CDR1 is SGHAT and CDR2 FQNNGV. CDR3 loop: CASSLDFKETQYF. The CDR3 DNA reads as TGTGCCAGCAGCTTAGATTTTAAAGAGACCCAGTACTTC. The variable domain in full, with the rest retrieved from reference TRBV11-2 and TRBJ2-5, is EAGVAQSPRYKIIEKRQSVAFWCNPISGHATLYWYQQILGQGPKLLIQFQNNGVVDDSQLPKDRFSAERLKGVDSTLKIQPAKLEDSAVYLCASSLDFKETQYFGPGTRLLVL.

The rearrangement links TRBV2 to TRBJ2-1; 15 bases map to TRBD2. CDR3 size: 16 residues. Germline CDR1 and CDR2: SNHLY and FYNNEI. V lost 7 bases and J lost 7; bases outside the gene matches: 8. Here the CDR3 reads CASTTGGLAGGNEQFF. The CDR3 bases are TGTGCCAGCACCACGGGGGGACTAGCGGGAGGAAATGAGCAGTTCTTC.

In this sample, this clone turned up a few times. The chain employs TRBV9 and TRBJ1-6, with D hard to call. V was cut by 0 bases and J by 7 bases, with 11 bases left in between. This CDR3 contains 15 residues. In germline, CDR1 is SGDLS, CDR2 YYNGEE. CDR3 coding DNA: TGTGCCAGCAGCGTAGATCCAGATCCGAATTCACCCCTCCACTTT. It translates to CASSVDPDPNSPLHF.

V gene TRBV2 combines with J gene TRBJ1-2; the D gene is possibly TRBD1 (6 bases). Germline values: CDR1 SNHLY, CDR2 FYNNEI. The V and J ends lost 6 bases and 2 bases respectively, with 7 bases between them. CDR3 length: 12 residues. The CDR3 DNA reads TGTGCCAGCAGACAGGGAAACTATGGCTACACCTTC. Translating gives CASRQGNYGYTF.

For this clone: The sample has other DNA sequences that encode this CDR3 too. This chain uses TRBV7-3 with TRBJ2-5; perhaps TRBD1 as D (6 bases). The CDR3 sequence is 14 residues long. The germline V gene has CDR1 SGHTA and CDR2 FQGTGA. Trimming removed 1 base at V and 5 bases at J, with 11 bases between. CDR3 amino acids: CASSLMSGEETQYF. CDR3 sequence (DNA): TGTGCCAGCAGCTTAATGTCAGGGGAGGAGACCCAGTACTTC.

The chain links TRBV27 to TRBJ2-7, with 8 bases identical to TRBD2. CDR1 and CDR2 from the germline V gene are MNHEY and SMNVEV (reference sequence). The length of the CDR3 is 13 residues. V was clipped by 6 bases and J by 2 bases; unmatched bases: 3. The CDR3 DNA reads TGTGCCAGCAGCAGAGCGGGGGCCTACGAGCAGTACTTC. Protein: CASSRAGAYEQYF.

The V and J genes are TRBV11-1 and TRBJ1-1; 7 positions agree with TRBD1. Per germline, CDR1 SGHAT and CDR2 FQDESV (reference sequence). CDR3 length: 15 residues. The V gene end was trimmed by 5 bases and the J gene end by 1 base; junction bases not matched to a gene: 7. Here the CDR3 reads CASSQMTGWNTEAFF. In nucleotides, the CDR3 is TGTGCCAGCAGCCAAATGACAGGGTGGAACACTGAAGCTTTCTTT.

A note on this clone: The same CDR3 arises from other DNA sequences in this sample as well. This chain connects TRBV6-1 to TRBJ2-7; no definite D call. V lost 0 bases and J 0 bases, leaving 3 bases between the germline ends. Germline lookup yields CDR1 MNHNS and CDR2 SASEGT. The CDR3 covers 13 residues. CDR3 loop: CASSEASSYEQYF. The CDR3 coding sequence is TGTGCCAGCAGTGAAGCCAGCTCCTACGAGCAGTACTTC.

The V call is TRBV13, the J call TRBJ1-2, with unresolved D. This CDR3 spans 13 amino acids. Deletions cut 4 bases from V and 5 bases from J, with 11 bases between. Germline-derived CDR1 and CDR2 are PRHDT and FYEKMQ (reference sequence). The CDR3 here is CASSYREEYGYTF. CDR3 nucleotide sequence: TGTGCCAGCAGCTACAGAGAAGAGTATGGCTACACCTTC. Variable domain in full (rest from reference TRBV13 and TRBJ1-2): AAGVIQSPRHLIKEKRETATLKCYPIPRHDTVYWYQQGPGQDPQFLISFYEKMQSDKGSIPDRFSAQQFSDYHSELNMSSLELGDSALYFCASSYREEYGYTFGSGTRLTVV.

The genes are TRBV13 and TRBJ2-7; perhaps TRBD2 as D (5 bases). There are 14 residues in the CDR3. Germline values: CDR1 PRHDT, CDR2 FYEKMQ (reference sequence). Deletions cut 5 bases from V and 3 bases from J, with 14 bases between. CDR3 sequence reads: CASSQAASDYEQYF. CDR3 coding DNA: TGTGCCAGCAGCCAAGCGGCCAGTGACTACGAGCAGTACTTC.

This chain joins TRBV6-5 and TRBJ1-1, with no clear D. CDR1 is MNHEY and CDR2 is SVGAGI in the germline V gene. V lost 6 bases to trimming and J lost 1 base, with 9 bases between them. The CDR3 is 13 amino acids. The CDR3 sequence: CASRRFRNTEAFF. DNA of the CDR3: TGTGCCAGCAGGAGGTTCCGGAACACTGAAGCTTTCTTT.

The chain is built from TRBV9 and TRBJ1-6; 8 nucleotides align to TRBD1. Germline CDR1 and CDR2: SGDLS and YYNGEE. Unmatched junction bases numbered 5, after V lost 3 bases and J lost 6 bases. The CDR3 has 15 residues. As DNA, the CDR3 is TGTGCCAGCAGCGAACAGGGGGGGATTAATTCACCCCTCCACTTT. Amino acid sequence: CASSEQGGINSPLHF. The full variable domain, rest sourced from reference TRBV9 and TRBJ1-6, is DSGVTQTPKHLITATGQRVTLRCSPRSGDLSVYWYQQSLDQGLQFLIQYYNGEERAKGNILERFSAQQFPDLHSELNLSSLELGDSALYFCASSEQGGINSPLHFGNGTRLTVT.

CDR3 sequence reads: CASSPSHSSYNEQFF. For the CDR3, the DNA is TGTGCCAGCAGCCCCTCCCATAGCTCCTACAATGAGCAGTTCTTC. The chain carries TRBV7-2 and TRBJ2-1, with D hard to call. V lost 5 bases to trimming and J lost 0 bases, with 11 bases between them. CDR1 and CDR2 from the germline V gene are SGHTA and FQGNSA. This CDR3 spans 15 amino acids.

The chain joins TRBV24-1 to TRBJ2-2; TRBD2 is a possible D gene (6 bases). CDR1 and CDR2 (germline): KGHDR, SFDVKD. The CDR3 loop spans 14 amino acids. V lost 4 bases to trimming and J lost 5 bases, with 10 bases between them. The CDR3 loop reads CATSEAGRTGELFF. The CDR3 DNA follows: TGTGCCACCAGTGAGGCAGGGAGGACCGGGGAGCTGTTTTTT.

The chain joins TRBV6-2 or TRBV6-3 to TRBJ2-3, with 9 bases that match TRBD2. Germline V gene lookup returns CDR1 MNHEY and CDR2 SVGEGT. The CDR3 has 17 residues. Losses at the gene ends were 5 bases for V and 5 bases for J; bases not matched to a gene: 14. The CDR3 DNA reads TGTGCCAGCAGTCCCCCCCTGAGCGGGGGGAGGGAAGATACGCAGTATTTT. This codes for CASSPPLSGGREDTQYF.

The chain recombines TRBV2 with TRBJ2-7, with D possibly being TRBD2 (6 bases). The CDR3 is made up of 15 amino acids. In germline, CDR1 is SNHLY, CDR2 FYNNEI. The germline V and J ends were trimmed by 8 bases and 5 bases, with 22 bases remaining between them. This chain's CDR3 is CASGGRDSGINEQYF. The CDR3 coding sequence is TGTGCCAGCGGGGGTAGGGACTCAGGCATCAACGAGCAGTACTTC.

The chain has TRBV7-6 and TRBJ1-6; D unclear. CDR1 and CDR2 (germline): SGHVS, FNYEAQ. This CDR3 spans 17 amino acids. Trimming removed 6 bases from V and 0 bases from J, with 15 bases in between. The CDR3 DNA reads TGTGCCAGCAGTCTTGAAACCCATAGCTCCTATAATTCACCCCTCCACTTT. Protein: CASSLETHSSYNSPLHF.

The chain recombines TRBV6-5 with TRBJ1-2; weak D call: TRBD1 (5 bases). This CDR3 contains 15 residues. Germline loops: CDR1 MNHEY, CDR2 SVGAGI. V was cut by 6 bases and J by 2 bases, with 16 bases left in between. Here the CDR3 reads CASSLPRDSNYGYTF. The DNA for the CDR3 is TGTGCCAGCAGCCTACCCCGGGACTCCAACTATGGCTACACCTTC.

The V call is TRBV15, the J call TRBJ2-7, with D possibly being TRBD1 (7 bases). Per the germline V gene, CDR1 is LNHNV and CDR2 is YYDKDF (reference sequence). The CDR3 contains 16 residues. Trimming pared 3 bases from V and 0 bases from J, leaving 15 bases between. CDR3 loop: CATSSPGGTDSYEQYF. The CDR3 DNA reads TGTGCCACCAGCAGCCCAGGAGGGACAGACTCCTACGAGCAGTACTTC. The complete variable domain, with remaining parts taken from reference TRBV15 and TRBJ2-7, reads DAMVIQNPRYQVTQFGKPVTLSCSQTLNHNVMYWYQQKSSQAPKLLFHYYDKDFNNEADTPDNFQSRRPNTSFCFLDIRSPGLGDTAMYLCATSSPGGTDSYEQYFGPGTRLTVT.

This chain uses TRBV6-2 or TRBV6-3 with TRBJ2-1; 10 nucleotides align to TRBD2. CDR1 is MNHEY and CDR2 is SVGEGT in the germline V gene. The ends lost 6 bases at V and 6 bases at J; junction bases unmatched: 11. The CDR3 consists of 16 residues. This CDR3 is CASSPPGERGGNEQFF. The CDR3 DNA follows: TGTGCCAGCAGCCCGCCGGGGGAGCGGGGGGGCAATGAGCAGTTCTTC.

This clone appeared a few times. CDR3 sequence: CAWSVSQGLSYEQYF. The CDR3 DNA reads TGTGCCTGGAGTGTTTCTCAGGGCCTCAGCTACGAGCAGTACTTC. This chain connects TRBV30 to TRBJ2-7; TRBD1 might be the D (5 bases). Between the trimmed V and J ends, which lost 0 bases and 3 bases, there was a span of 15 bases. The CDR3 loop spans 15 amino acids. Germline V gene sequence: CDR1 GTSNPN, CDR2 SVGIG (reference sequence).

The chain links TRBV12-3 or TRBV12-4 to TRBJ2-7; D possibly corresponds to TRBD1 (7 bases). Trimming pared 6 bases from V and 7 bases from J, leaving 10 bases between. This CDR3 has 11 residues. The CDR3 is CASREGAEQYF. As DNA, the CDR3 is TGTGCCAGCAGGGAGGGGGCAGAGCAGTACTTC.

The chain employs TRBV11-1 and TRBJ2-5, with 8 bases that match TRBD2. The trim removed 0 bases at V and 5 bases at J, leaving 8 bases unmatched. In germline, CDR1 is SGHAT, CDR2 FQDESV (reference sequence). The CDR3 is made up of 16 amino acids. The CDR3 DNA reads as TGTGCCAGCAGCTTAGCGGCGCTAGCGGGTACGGAGACCCAGTACTTC. Amino acids: CASSLAALAGTETQYF. Together with reference TRBV11-1 and TRBJ2-5, the CDR3 gives the full variable domain: EAEVAQSPRYKITEKSQAVAFWCDPISGHATLYWYRQILGQGPELLVQFQDESVVDDSQLPKDRFSAERLKGVDSTLKIQPAELGDSAMYLCASSLAALAGTETQYFGPGTRLLVL.